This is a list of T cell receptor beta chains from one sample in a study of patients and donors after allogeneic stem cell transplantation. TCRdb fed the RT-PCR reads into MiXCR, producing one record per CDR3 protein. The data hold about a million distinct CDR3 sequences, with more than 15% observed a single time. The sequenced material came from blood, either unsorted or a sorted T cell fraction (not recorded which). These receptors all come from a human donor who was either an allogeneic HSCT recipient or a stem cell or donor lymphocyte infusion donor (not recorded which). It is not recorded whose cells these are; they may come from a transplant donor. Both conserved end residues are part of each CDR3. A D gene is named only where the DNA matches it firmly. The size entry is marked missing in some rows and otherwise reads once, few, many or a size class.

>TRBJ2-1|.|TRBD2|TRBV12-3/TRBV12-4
TGTGCCAGCAGTTATACGGGGCTAGCGGGAAAGAGCTCCTACAATGAGCAGTTCTTC
CASSYTGLAGKSSYNEQFF
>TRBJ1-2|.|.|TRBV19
TGTGCCAGTACCCCTAATGCCCTCGGATCTCAGGGAGGCTACACCTTC
CASTPNALGSQGGYTF
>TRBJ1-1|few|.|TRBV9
TGTGCCAGCAGCGCCACAAAGACTGAAGCTTTCTTT
CASSATKTEAFF
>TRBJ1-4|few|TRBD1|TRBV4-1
TGCGCCAGCAGCCAAGGCGACAGGGAGGGGGAAAAACTGTTTTTT
CASSQGDREGEKLFF
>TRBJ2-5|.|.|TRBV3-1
TGTGCCAGCAGCCAAGGGTTAGTGCGGACCCAGTACTTC
CASSQGLVRTQYF
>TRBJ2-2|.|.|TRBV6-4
TGTGCCAGCAGTGACTCTTTCGGCGGGGAGCTGTTTTTT
CASSDSFGGELFF
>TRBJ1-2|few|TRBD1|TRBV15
TGTGCCACCAGCAGAGAGCTCACAGGGGACTATGGCTACACCTTC
CATSRELTGDYGYTF
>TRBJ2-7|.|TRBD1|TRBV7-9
TGTGCCAGCAGCTTATTGAGACAGGGTTACGAGCAGTACTTC
CASSLLRQGYEQYF
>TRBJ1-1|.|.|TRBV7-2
TGTGCCAGCAGACTACGGAGGGGGGACACTGAAGCTTTCTTT
CASRLRRGDTEAFF
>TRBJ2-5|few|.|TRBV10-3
TGTGCCACCCAAACGGGACCAGGCGGGACCCAGTACTTC
CATQTGPGGTQYF
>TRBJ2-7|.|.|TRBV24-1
TGTGCCACCAGTGATTCCTCTAAGGGCTCCTACGAGCAGTACTTC
CATSDSSKGSYEQYF
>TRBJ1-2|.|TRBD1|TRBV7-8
TGTGCCAGCGTGCTGGGGACAGGGCCCAACTATGGCTACACCTTC
CASVLGTGPNYGYTF
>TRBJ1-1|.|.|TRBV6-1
TGTGCCAGCAGGGGAACTGGGACGGAGAACACTGAAGCTTTCTTT
CASRGTGTENTEAFF
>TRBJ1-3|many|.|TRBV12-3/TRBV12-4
TGTGCCAGCAGTTTCCCGGGTGGCTCTGGAAACACCATATATTTT
CASSFPGGSGNTIYF
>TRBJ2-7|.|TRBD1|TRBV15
TGTGCCACCAGCGCCGACGAGACAGGGTATTTCGACGAGCAGTACTTC
CATSADETGYFDEQYF
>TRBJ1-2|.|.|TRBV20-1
TGCAGTGCTAGTTTTGGGGGCGGAGGCTACACCTTC
CSASFGGGGYTF
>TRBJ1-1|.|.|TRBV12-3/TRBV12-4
TGTGCCAGCAGAGCCTTAATGGGGACTGAAGCTTTCTTT
CASRALMGTEAFF
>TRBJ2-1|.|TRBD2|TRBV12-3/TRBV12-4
TGTGCCAGCAGTTTAGCCCCTAGCGGGAGGGCCGCCAATGAGCAGTTCTTC
CASSLAPSGRAANEQFF
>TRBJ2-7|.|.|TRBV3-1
TGTGCCAGCAGCCAAGGACAGGCCGAGCAGTACTTC
CASSQGQAEQYF
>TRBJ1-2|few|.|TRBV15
TGTGCCACCCGCAGGGGACGGAGCTATGGCTACACCTTC
CATRRGRSYGYTF
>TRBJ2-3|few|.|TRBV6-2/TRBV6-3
TGTGCCAGCAGAGACACTGGTACGCAGTATTTT
CASRDTGTQYF
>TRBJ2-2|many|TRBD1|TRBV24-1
TGTGCCACCAGTGACCCTGGACAGGGGGGCTCCGGGGAGCTGTTTTTT
CATSDPGQGGSGELFF